These T cell receptor beta chains were read from a single sample in a study of blood T cell repertoires in COVID-19. Only in-frame clones appear in the TCRdb table, and some are missing; sequencing was by immunoSEQ multiplex PCR. Among roughly 230,000 clones listed, 89% were seen once. The sequencing input was peripheral blood. The receptors were sampled from a woman in her thirties or forties who had recovered from COVID-19. Both conserved end residues are part of each CDR3. Fields, in order: clone size, V gene, D gene, J gene, CDR3 DNA, CDR3 protein. The D gene is left open where the match is weak. Clone size is given for some rows only: seen once, a few or many times, or a class if the clone is expanded.

.	TRBV6-7	.	TRBJ2-1	TGTGCCAGCAGAGGGGGGGCCCAGTACAATGAGCAGTTCTTC	CASRGGAQYNEQFF
.	TRBV5-1	TRBD2	TRBJ2-5	TGCGCCAGTTCAACCGGGACTAGCGGCGAGACCCAGTACTTC	CASSTGTSGETQYF
.	TRBV7-9	.	TRBJ1-1	TGTGCCAGCAGCCCCAACCGGCGGATGAACACTGAAGCTTTCTTT	CASSPNRRMNTEAFF
.	TRBV7-9	.	TRBJ2-7	TGTGCCAGCAGCTGGGATACGGGAAAAACTCCCTACGAGCAGTACTTC	CASSWDTGKTPYEQYF
.	TRBV6-5	.	TRBJ1-2	TGTGCCAGCAGTTACTCCCGGGAGGGCACCTATGGCTACACCTTC	CASSYSREGTYGYTF
few	TRBV11-2	.	TRBJ2-2	TGTGCCAGCAGCTCGGGACTGGCGAACACCGGGGAGCTGTTTTTT	CASSSGLANTGELFF
.	TRBV10-2	TRBD1	TRBJ2-2	TGCGCCAGCAACGGACAGGGGGCAAACACCGGGGAGCTGTTTTTT	CASNGQGANTGELFF
once	TRBV2	TRBD2	TRBJ2-1	TGTGCCAGCACCAAGAGCGGGGGCTCCTACAATGAGCAGTTCTTC	CASTKSGGSYNEQFF
.	TRBV3-1/TRBV3-2	TRBD2	TRBJ2-5	TGTGCCAGCAGCCAGGGGACTAGTAGGGCCGAGACCCAGTACTTC	CASSQGTSRAETQYF
once	TRBV9	.	TRBJ2-5	TGTGCCAGCAGCGTAGGTGGTAACAGCCAAGAGACCCAGTACTTC	CASSVGGNSQETQYF